This passage covers 26 T cell receptor beta chains from one sample sequenced in a study of shared clonotypes between healthy human individuals. Sequencing used immunoSEQ multiplex PCR; TCRdb keeps in-frame clones, though not all of them. The sample shows 980,000 or so clones, approximately 80% of them seen only once. What was sequenced was memory CD4+ T cells sorted from blood. Subset noted: CD45RA-negative fraction. The receptors here all came from a man aged 18 to 29 in good health.

Comment on this clone: A much larger clone lies a single base off, so this may be a read error. The rearrangement links TRBV6-5 to TRBJ1-6; possibly TRBD1 for D (5 bases). The CDR3 contains 12 residues. V lost 4 bases and J 8 bases, leaving 6 bases between the germline ends. From germline, CDR1 is MNHEY and CDR2 SVGAGI. CDR3 bases: TGTGCCAGCAGTTGGGGGGATTCACCCCTCCACTTT. This translates into CASSWGDSPLHF.

The V call is TRBV10-3, the J call TRBJ1-4; the D gene is possibly TRBD1 (6 bases). The CDR3 extends over 14 amino acids. Germline V lookup: CDR1 ENHRY, CDR2 SYGVKD. V shed 4 bases and J shed 8 bases, with 14 bases lying between them. CDR3 sequence (DNA): TGTGCCATCAGTGGGGGGCTGGCTGGGGAAAAACTGTTTTTT. Its translation: CAISGGLAGEKLFF.

The rearrangement links TRBV5-6 to TRBJ1-1; D is uncertain. Germline V gives CDR1 SGHDT, CDR2 YYEEEE. This CDR3 is 15 amino acids long. The ends were cut back, 0 bases at V and 1 base at J, with 10 bases in the middle. Here the CDR3 reads CASSLGLPKNTEAFF. The CDR3 nucleotides are TGTGCCAGCAGCTTGGGTCTCCCAAAGAACACTGAAGCTTTCTTT.

V gene TRBV6-1 combines with J gene TRBJ2-7; D may be TRBD2 (5 bases). Per the germline V gene, CDR1 is MNHNS and CDR2 is SASEGT. Trimming stripped 4 bases from V and 7 bases from J, with 20 bases between. The CDR3 is 15 amino acids. The CDR3 nucleotides are TGTGCCAGCAGTGGTTCTGGGCGGGCAACGAGGGAGCAGTACTTC. Its protein product is CASSGSGRATREQYF.

The rearrangement links TRBV5-1 to TRBJ2-3; D perhaps matches TRBD2 (6 bases). The germline V and J ends were trimmed by 5 bases and 2 bases, with 9 bases remaining between them. The CDR3 is made up of 13 amino acids. Per germline, CDR1 SGHRS and CDR2 YFSETQ. The DNA of the CDR3 is TGCGCCAGCAGGGGACTCCACACAGATACGCAGTATTTT. This gives the protein CASRGLHTDTQYF.

The chain joins TRBV10-3 to TRBJ1-3; 8 bases align to TRBD1. Germline-derived CDR1 and CDR2 are ENHRY and SYGVKD. This CDR3 region has 14 residues. The V and J ends lost 6 bases and 7 bases, in that order; junction bases with no gene match: 8. CDR3 bases: TGTGCCATCAGGGACAGGGAAGGACCGAACACCATATATTTT. It encodes CAIRDREGPNTIYF.

The chain joins TRBV5-4 to TRBJ2-2, with D tentatively TRBD2 (5 bases). Trimming stripped 2 bases from V and 4 bases from J, with 12 bases between. This CDR3 contains 15 residues. The germline gives CDR1 SGHNT, CDR2 YYREEE (reference sequence). The CDR3 region is CASSFTGSGTGELFF. Written as DNA, the CDR3 is TGTGCCAGCAGCTTTACGGGGTCCGGCACCGGGGAGCTGTTTTTT.

The chain has TRBV6-5 and TRBJ2-7; 7 bases are a match to TRBD1. Germline loops: CDR1 MNHEY, CDR2 SVGAGI. The CDR3 covers 15 residues. V was clipped by 6 bases and J by 1 base; unmatched bases: 9. The CDR3 spells CASSPTTGTSYEQYF. CDR3 in DNA: TGTGCCAGCAGCCCGACGACAGGGACATCCTACGAGCAGTACTTC.

V usage is TRBV6-4 and J usage is TRBJ2-2, with D tentatively TRBD2 (5 bases). V was cut by 5 bases and J by 1 base, with 8 bases left in between. The germline gives CDR1 MRHNA, CDR2 SNTAGT. CDR3 length: 14 residues. The CDR3 DNA follows: TGTGCCAGCAGTTGGGCGGGGAACACCGGGGAGCTGTTTTTT. Protein: CASSWAGNTGELFF.

DNA of the CDR3: TGCGCCAGCAGCTTAGACGGGGGGCGAGGATACAATGAGCAGTTCTTC. This codes for CASSLDGGRGYNEQFF. V gene TRBV5-1 combines with J gene TRBJ2-1; D may be TRBD2 (7 bases). The CDR3 is 16 residues long. Deletions cut 2 bases from V and 4 bases from J, with 16 bases between. Germline CDR1 SGHRS, CDR2 YFSETQ.

V usage is TRBV11-2 and J usage is TRBJ2-7; D remains unclear. The CDR3 contains 12 residues. V was pared by 5 bases and J by 6 bases, with 11 bases between. The germline V gene has CDR1 SGHAT and CDR2 FQNNGV. Here the CDR3 reads CASSQKGLEQYF. As DNA, the CDR3 is TGTGCCAGCAGCCAAAAAGGGCTCGAGCAGTACTTC.

This sequence joins TRBV28 and TRBJ1-4; 8 bases agree with TRBD1. Trimming took 2 bases from V and 8 from J; bases not matched to a gene: 7. Germline V gene data show CDR1 as MDHEN and CDR2 as SYDVKM. This CDR3 region has 15 residues. CDR3 sequence reads: CASSLLQGEGEKLFF. Written as DNA, the CDR3 is TGTGCCAGCAGTTTACTACAGGGGGAAGGGGAAAAACTGTTTTTT.

The chain is built from TRBV19 and TRBJ1-5; D not certain. The CDR3 contains 13 residues. V was shortened by 8 bases and J by 2 bases, with 10 bases between the two germline ends. The germline V gene has CDR1 LNHDA and CDR2 SQIVND (reference sequence). CDR3 protein: CASADKGNQPQHF. For the CDR3, the DNA is TGTGCCAGTGCCGACAAGGGCAATCAGCCCCAGCATTTT.

CDR3 DNA: TGCGCCAGCAGTTTGTCTGGGACAGGGGTATACGAGCAGTACTTC. Its protein is CASSLSGTGVYEQYF. The chain links TRBV10-1 to TRBJ2-7; TRBD1 matches 10 bases. Germline CDR1 is WNHNN and CDR2 is SYGVQD (reference sequence). CDR3 length: 15 amino acids. J gave up 4 bases and V 5 bases, and 8 bases lay outside the gene matches.

The V gene is TRBV6-5, the J gene TRBJ2-7; possible D gene TRBD1, 6 bases. V dropped 2 bases and J dropped 2 bases, with 16 bases sitting between them. Germline lookup yields CDR1 MNHEY and CDR2 SVGAGI. The CDR3 spans 16 residues. The CDR3 DNA reads as TGTGCCAGCAGTTACGGGGGCAGCAGGGCCGCCTACGAGCAGTACTTC. Translating gives CASSYGGSRAAYEQYF.

This clone appeared a few times. The chain has TRBV6-4 and TRBJ2-7; unclear D gene. V lost 3 bases and J lost 0, with 15 bases in between. Germline-derived CDR1 and CDR2 are MRHNA and SNTAGT. The CDR3 consists of 16 residues. CDR3 bases: TGTGCCAGCAGTGAAAATGTAGGTCCGAGCTCCTACGAGCAGTACTTC. Protein: CASSENVGPSSYEQYF.

The gene calls are TRBV11-1 and TRBJ2-5; D ambiguous. The length of the CDR3 is 15 residues. The germline V and J ends were trimmed by 7 bases and 2 bases, with 17 bases remaining between them. Per germline, CDR1 SGHAT and CDR2 FQDESV (reference sequence). CDR3 loop: CASTLGSARQETQYF. The DNA of the CDR3 is TGTGCCAGCACTTTAGGTTCGGCCAGACAAGAGACCCAGTACTTC.

The chain links TRBV5-1 to TRBJ1-2, with D uncertain. The length of the CDR3 is 12 residues. V gave up 6 bases and J gave up 8 bases, with 14 bases separating them. Germline-derived CDR1 and CDR2 are SGHRS and YFSETQ. For the CDR3, the DNA is TGCGCCAGCACTGAAGGAGCTCGCGGCTACACCTTC. Protein product: CASTEGARGYTF.

The V call is TRBV18, the J call TRBJ1-4, with D hard to call. V shed 1 base and J shed 4 bases, with 10 bases lying between them. The CDR3 has 15 amino acids. CDR1 is KGHSH and CDR2 is LQKENI in the germline V gene. The CDR3 protein is CASSPRSLRNEKLFF. Written as DNA, the CDR3 is TGTGCCAGCTCACCACGGAGTTTACGTAATGAAAAACTGTTTTTT.

J is TRBJ1-5 and V is TRBV2; possible D gene TRBD1, 5 bases. V lost 6 bases and J lost 4, with 13 bases in between. The CDR3 contains 14 residues. The V gene's germline CDR1 is SNHLY and CDR2 FYNNEI. As DNA, the CDR3 is TGTGCCAGCAGCCCCGACAGAGATAATCAGCCCCAGCATTTT. This translates into CASSPDRDNQPQHF. The full variable domain, rest sourced from reference TRBV2 and TRBJ1-5, is EPEVTQTPSHQVTQMGQEVILRCVPISNHLYFYWYRQILGQKVEFLVSFYNNEISEKSEIFDDQFSVERPDGSNFTLKIRSTKLEDSAMYFCASSPDRDNQPQHFGDGTRLSIL.

V and J are TRBV2 and TRBJ2-7, with 10 bases matching TRBD2. There are 14 residues in the CDR3. V dropped 6 bases and J dropped 2; count of bases not matched to a gene: 4. Germline V gene data show CDR1 as SNHLY and CDR2 as FYNNEI. The DNA for the CDR3 is TGTGCCAGCAGCCCCGGACTAGCGGCCTACGAGCAGTACTTC. It specifies CASSPGLAAYEQYF.

The chain has TRBV4-3 and TRBJ1-1; D may be TRBD1 (5 bases). CDR1 and CDR2 from the germline V gene are LGHNA and YSLEER. The CDR3 totals 14 residues. V lost 0 bases and J 8 bases, leaving 13 bases between the germline ends. CDR3: CASSQDPGRLEAFF. The CDR3 bases are TGCGCCAGCAGCCAAGATCCAGGGAGGTTGGAAGCTTTCTTT.

The sample holds one count of this clone. Other DNA sequences in this sample translate to the same CDR3. This chain links TRBV11-2 with TRBJ1-1; TRBD1 might be the D (5 bases). V lost 1 base, J lost 1 base, and 7 bases lay in between. Looked up from germline, CDR1 is SGHAT and CDR2 is FQNNGV. The CDR3 runs 14 residues. The CDR3 region has the DNA TGTGCCAGCAGCTTAGGTCAGGGGAACACTGAAGCTTTCTTT. It translates to CASSLGQGNTEAFF.

On this clone itself: This same CDR3 is encoded by further DNA sequences in the sample. The CDR3 here is CASREVGNQPQHF. The CDR3 DNA is TGTGCCAGTAGAGAGGTTGGCAATCAGCCCCAGCATTTT. The chain is built from TRBV19 and TRBJ1-5, with D hard to call. The CDR3 consists of 13 residues. The germline V gene has CDR1 LNHDA and CDR2 SQIVND (reference sequence). The V gene lost 6 bases and the J gene lost 2 bases, with 8 bases spanning the gap.

The rearrangement links TRBV19 to TRBJ2-5; either TRBD1 or TRBD2 may supply D (5 bases each). CDR1 and CDR2 (germline): LNHDA, SQIVND (reference sequence). This CDR3 is 14 amino acids long. With 3 bases removed from V and 5 bases from J, the gap between germline ends came to 13 bases. The CDR3 region is CASSMGTGRETQYF. DNA of the CDR3: TGTGCCAGTAGTATGGGGACGGGCCGGGAGACCCAGTACTTC.

The chain recombines TRBV6-1 with TRBJ1-1; D remains ambiguous. Per the germline V gene, CDR1 is MNHNS and CDR2 is SASEGT. Trimming shortened V by 4 bases and J by 5 bases, and 11 bases separated the two germline ends. The CDR3 spans 13 residues. CDR3 DNA sequence: TGTGCCAGCAGTGTGGCAGGCCTTACTGAAGCTTTCTTT. Translating gives CASSVAGLTEAFF.